This T cell receptor beta chain was recovered during a study of blood T cell repertoires in COVID-19. Study details: T cells, B-cell-depleted T cells, or PBMCs provided the cDNA or gDNA that served as material.

CDR3 size: 15 residues. Trimming removed 6 bases from V and 5 bases from J, with 19 bases in between. The germline gives CDR1 LGHDT, CDR2 YNNKEL (reference sequence). Participant reports of clinical history set cohort assignment. Some clones are missing from TCRdb's copy, which holds only in-frame ones; the method was immunoSEQ multiplex PCR. The sample lists approximately 200,000 clones; roughly four fifths were seen once. This sequence joins TRBV3-1 (or the pseudogene TRBV3-2) and TRBJ2-5; TRBD1 might be the D (5 bases). Sequencing input: PBMCs or T cells enriched from blood (not recorded which). This clonotype was sampled from a woman aged 40 to 55 with acute COVID-19. CDR3: CASSRGAGLPETQYF. In DNA, the CDR3 is TGTGCCAGCAGTCGTGGCGCAGGGTTGCCGGAGACCCAGTACTTC.